This T cell receptor (beta chain) was observed in a study of blood T cell repertoires in COVID-19. Study-wide background: Samples representing acute and convalescent COVID-19 were sourced from the United States, Italy and Spain.

In the source study's methods: Estimates of nucleated cell counts were drawn from the amplification of reference gene primers. Produced via immunoSEQ multiplex PCR; TCRdb's table is partial and in-frame only. The V and J calls and the clone size are those of that table, but D and trimming were determined from the DNA. The sample comprises around 94,000 clones, 92% of which are singletons, and more than 1.5% rests with the top ten. The length of the CDR3 is 11 residues. Trimming cost V 5 bases and J 12 bases, with 11 bases left between them. Patients at the Seattle site were enrolled during active infection and followed longitudinally.

V and J are TRBV12-3 or TRBV12-4 and TRBJ2-1, with a tentative D call TRBD2 (5 bases). Specimen: peripheral blood. The TCR comes from a woman between 45 and 65 years old with COVID-19, enrolled during active disease. CDR3 DNA: TGTGCCAGCAGTCGGACCCGGGGGCAGTTCTTC. Amino acids: CASSRTRGQFF.